The 29 T cell receptor beta chains below all came from one sample that was sequenced in a study of vaccination effects on CD4 cells after COVID-19. In the ViraFEST assay, antigen-specific CD4+ clonotypes were identified by expansion after peptide-pool stimulation. With more than nine days of culture completed, CD4+ T cells were isolated. Their specific antigens are unknown. Here immunoSEQ multiplex PCR was the method, and the copy in TCRdb shows in-frame clones only, minus some. The sample carries 45,000 to 65,000 clones, roughly 80% recorded once. The sample in question was CD4+ T cells from PBMCs cultured with HCoV-229E spike peptides, obtained before COVID-19 vaccination. These receptor sequences come from a human donor who received a COVID-19 vaccine.

The rearrangement joins TRBV7-2 to TRBJ1-6, with D unclear. This CDR3 contains 17 residues. Germline V gives CDR1 SGHTA, CDR2 FQGNSA. V was clipped by 3 bases and J by 0 bases, with 12 bases between them. The CDR3 region is CASSFGQSSSYNSPLHF. CDR3 nucleotide sequence: TGTGCCAGCAGCTTCGGGCAGTCAAGCTCCTATAATTCACCCCTCCACTTT.

The rearrangement links TRBV5-8 to TRBJ1-5; 7 nucleotides agree with TRBD1. This CDR3 is 15 amino acids long. Germline loops: CDR1 SGHTS, CDR2 YDEGEE. Unmatched junction bases numbered 11, after V lost 4 bases and J lost 7 bases. The DNA for the CDR3 is TGTGCCAGCAGCAGAGGGACAGAGGGGCGGCAGCCCCAGCATTTT. This sequence encodes CASSRGTEGRQPQHF.

This chain connects TRBV5-1 to TRBJ1-6; D not resolved. The germline V gene has CDR1 SGHRS and CDR2 YFSETQ. V shed 1 base and J shed 6 bases, with 8 bases lying between them. CDR3 length: 14 residues. The CDR3 nucleotides are TGCGCCAGCAGCTTGAGTGATATTAATTCACCCCTCCACTTT. Residues: CASSLSDINSPLHF. The variable domain in full, with the rest retrieved from reference TRBV5-1 and TRBJ1-6, is KAGVTQTPRYLIKTRGQQVTLSCSPISGHRSVSWYQQTPGQGLQFLFEYFSETQRNKGNFPGRFSGRQFSNSRSEMNVSTLELGDSALYLCASSLSDINSPLHFGNGTRLTVT.

The V gene is TRBV7-2, the J gene TRBJ2-2; D unresolved. Germline V gene data show CDR1 as SGHTA and CDR2 as FQGNSA. V lost 3 bases and J 4 bases, leaving 15 bases between the germline ends. This CDR3 region has 16 residues. The CDR3 spells CASSFSGPPGTGELFF. The CDR3 DNA is TGTGCCAGCAGCTTTTCAGGACCCCCCGGCACCGGGGAGCTGTTTTTT.

This chain uses TRBV14 with TRBJ2-5; maybe TRBD2 (6 bases). V was cut by 0 bases and J by 7 bases, with 12 bases left in between. This CDR3 region has 14 residues. CDR1 and CDR2 (germline): SGHDN, FVKESK. CDR3 in DNA: TGTGCCAGCAGCCAAGACTCAGGGAGGTGGACCCAGTACTTC. Amino acid sequence: CASSQDSGRWTQYF.

The V call is TRBV24-1, the J call TRBJ2-5; 8 nucleotides line up with TRBD2. The CDR3 is 15 amino acids. Germline CDR1 reads KGHDR; CDR2 reads SFDVKD. The J segment lost 5 bases and the V segment lost 4 bases, leaving 8 bases of the junction unmatched. The CDR3 DNA reads TGTGCCACCAGTGAACCCGCAGCGGGGGTGGAGACCCAGTACTTC. Its translation is CATSEPAAGVETQYF.

J is TRBJ1-1 and V is TRBV18, with unresolved D. Germline loops: CDR1 KGHSH, CDR2 LQKENI. The V and J ends lost 2 bases and 4 bases respectively, with 11 bases between them. This CDR3 has 14 amino acids. The CDR3 coding sequence is TGTGCCAGCTCACCATATGAGGTAGCCACTGAAGCTTTCTTT. Encoded protein: CASSPYEVATEAFF.

The rearrangement links TRBV19 to TRBJ1-3; TRBD1 might be the D (6 bases). In germline, CDR1 is LNHDA, CDR2 SQIVND (reference sequence). Trimming took 2 bases from V and 3 from J, leaving 8 bases between them. The CDR3 is 14 residues long. The CDR3 protein is CASSITGIGNTIYF. The CDR3 nucleotides read TGTGCCAGTAGTATAACAGGGATTGGAAACACCATATATTTT.

The chain joins TRBV5-1 to TRBJ2-2; D might be TRBD2 (5 bases). This CDR3 region has 14 residues. From germline, CDR1 is SGHRS and CDR2 YFSETQ. With 0 bases removed from V and 5 bases from J, the gap between germline ends came to 8 bases. The CDR3 DNA is TGCGCCAGCAGCTTGGCGGGAAGGACCGGGGAGCTGTTTTTT. Translation gives CASSLAGRTGELFF.

The chain couples TRBV7-2 to TRBJ1-3; weak D call: TRBD1 (5 bases). Germline V CDR1 and CDR2: SGHTA, FQGNSA. The CDR3 consists of 15 residues. Trimming left V 3 bases short and J 1 base short, with 10 bases between. The CDR3 reads CASSFYRGSGNTIYF. The CDR3 coding sequence is TGTGCCAGCAGCTTTTACCGGGGGTCTGGAAACACCATATATTTT.

The chain uses TRBV6-1 and TRBJ1-2; D uncertain. Germline CDR1 is MNHNS and CDR2 is SASEGT. This CDR3 is 14 amino acids long. Between the trimmed V and J ends, which lost 0 bases and 2 bases, there was a span of 7 bases. The CDR3 region has the DNA TGTGCCAGCAGTGAAGCAAACGGAAACTATGGCTACACCTTC. Its protein product is CASSEANGNYGYTF.

The chain links TRBV3-1 (or the pseudogene TRBV3-2) to TRBJ2-5; D is unresolved. The CDR3 extends over 12 amino acids. CDR1 and CDR2 (germline): LGHDT, YNNKEL (reference sequence). V lost 3 bases and J 3 bases, leaving 5 bases between the germline ends. CDR3 DNA: TGTGCCAGCAGCCAGGGAAAAGAGACCCAGTACTTC. Translation: CASSQGKETQYF.

The rearrangement uses TRBV15 and TRBJ2-3, with a weak D call TRBD2 (5 bases). V lost 3 bases to trimming and J lost 2 bases, with 12 bases between them. Germline loops: CDR1 LNHNV, CDR2 YYDKDF (reference sequence). This CDR3 is built from 15 residues. CDR3 DNA sequence: TGTGCCACCAGCAGGGACCTCGGGGACACAGATACGCAGTATTTT. It yields the protein CATSRDLGDTDTQYF.

V and J are TRBV18 and TRBJ2-1; 8 positions match TRBD2. Germline-derived CDR1 and CDR2 are KGHSH and LQKENI. J lost 8 bases, V lost 0 bases, and 9 bases had no gene match. The CDR3 length is 16 residues. CDR3 amino acids: CASSPPGISGGYEQFF. The CDR3 nucleotides are TGTGCCAGCTCACCACCGGGGATAAGCGGGGGCTATGAGCAGTTCTTC.

This rearrangement joins TRBV7-2 to TRBJ1-2; D ambiguous. The V end lost 0 bases, the J end lost 1 base, and 12 bases lay between the germline ends. The CDR3 sequence is 16 residues long. In germline, CDR1 is SGHTA, CDR2 FQGNSA. In DNA form, the CDR3 reads TGTGCCAGCAGCTTAGCCGGTGGGCAGAATAACTATGGCTACACCTTC. Residues: CASSLAGGQNNYGYTF.

The chain links TRBV18 to TRBJ2-5; unclear D gene. Germline CDR1 is KGHSH and CDR2 is LQKENI. Trimming removed 3 bases at V and 3 bases at J, with 5 bases between. The CDR3 is 12 amino acids. CDR3 nucleotides: TGTGCCAGCTCACCCCCAGAAGAGACCCAGTACTTC. Translating gives CASSPPEETQYF. Based on the CDR3 plus reference TRBV18 and TRBJ2-5, the full variable domain is NAGVMQNPRHLVRRRGQEARLRCSPMKGHSHVYWYRQLPEEGLKFMVYLQKENIIDESGMPKERFSAEFPKEGPSILRIQQVVRGDSAAYFCASSPPEETQYFGPGTRLLVL.

The chain joins TRBV29-1 to TRBJ2-3; D gene unclear. The ends were cut back, 8 bases at V and 5 bases at J, with 17 bases in the middle. The CDR3 is 13 amino acids. CDR1 and CDR2 (germline): SQVTM, ANQGSEA. The CDR3 loop is CSTHMSVGDTQYF. CDR3 coding DNA: TGCAGCACTCACATGAGCGTAGGAGATACGCAGTATTTT.

This chain connects TRBV6-1 to TRBJ1-6, with 7 bases lining up with TRBD1. The CDR3 is 15 amino acids. J lost 3 bases, V lost 3 bases, and 2 bases had no gene match. Germline-derived CDR1 and CDR2 are MNHNS and SASEGT. The DNA of the CDR3 is TGTGCCAGCAGTGAGGGACAGTTCTATAATTCACCCCTCCACTTT. As protein: CASSEGQFYNSPLHF.

The genes are TRBV3-1 (or the pseudogene TRBV3-2) and TRBJ2-3; 11 nucleotides agree with TRBD2. The V segment lost 4 bases and the J segment 3 bases; nucleotides outside the gene matches: 3. The CDR3 loop spans 15 amino acids. Germline assignment: CDR1 LGHDT and CDR2 YNNKEL (reference sequence). The CDR3 protein is CASSPLAGATDTQYF. The CDR3 bases are TGTGCCAGCAGCCCACTAGCGGGGGCTACAGATACGCAGTATTTT.

This sequence joins TRBV30 and TRBJ1-2; possibly TRBD1 for D (6 bases). The CDR3 is 13 residues long. Trimming took 4 bases from V and 7 from J, leaving 16 bases between them. Per germline, CDR1 GTSNPN and CDR2 SVGIG (reference sequence). CDR3 in DNA: TGTGCCTGGACGTACAGGGAAAGCGGTGGCTACACCTTC. Protein: CAWTYRESGGYTF.

This clone was seen a single time. V and J are TRBV30 and TRBJ1-5; TRBD1 might be the D (5 bases). V was shortened by 0 bases and J by 7 bases, with 13 bases between the two germline ends. CDR1 and CDR2 (germline): GTSNPN, SVGIG (reference sequence). The CDR3 spans 14 residues. CDR3 sequence: CAWSVRGLVQPQHF. CDR3 bases: TGTGCCTGGAGTGTAAGGGGATTAGTGCAGCCCCAGCATTTT.

The V gene is TRBV5-1, the J gene TRBJ2-2; D may be TRBD1 (6 bases). The CDR3 runs 14 residues. Germline CDR1 SGHRS, CDR2 YFSETQ. V gave up 0 bases and J gave up 7 bases, with 10 bases separating them. The CDR3 sequence: CASSLGGQSGELFF. The CDR3 DNA reads TGCGCCAGCAGCTTGGGGGGGCAAAGCGGGGAGCTGTTTTTT.

The chain carries TRBV5-1 and TRBJ1-6; TRBD1 might be the D (6 bases). This CDR3 comprises 15 residues. From germline, CDR1 is SGHRS and CDR2 YFSETQ. V was pared by 0 bases and J by 10 bases, with 14 bases between. The DNA of the CDR3 is TGCGCCAGCAGCTTGGCCGCAGGGGCTCGATCACCCCTCCACTTT. Translation gives CASSLAAGARSPLHF.

V and J are TRBV7-3 and TRBJ2-1; tentative D call: TRBD2 (5 bases). Germline CDR1 and CDR2: SGHTA and FQGTGA. This CDR3 comprises 14 residues. V was trimmed by 1 base and J by 2 bases, leaving 6 bases between them. The CDR3 region is CASSLIATYNEQFF. CDR3 sequence (DNA): TGTGCCAGCAGCTTAATAGCGACCTACAATGAGCAGTTCTTC.

The J gene is TRBJ2-2, the V gene TRBV6-1; D gene uncertain. The CDR3 loop spans 16 amino acids. V lost 2 bases and J 6 bases, leaving 16 bases between the germline ends. Germline CDR1 is MNHNS and CDR2 is SASEGT. Written as DNA, the CDR3 is TGTGCCAGCAGTGAATCCCAAAGGGTGATGTCCGGGGAGCTGTTTTTT. Protein: CASSESQRVMSGELFF.

V gene TRBV7-2 combines with J gene TRBJ1-5; 7 bases match TRBD1. The germline CDR1 and CDR2 sequences are SGHTA and FQGNSA. J lost 2 bases, V lost 5 bases, and 6 bases had no gene match. The CDR3 spans 15 residues. CDR3 sequence: CASSRVGGGNQPQHF. The DNA of the CDR3 is TGTGCCAGCAGCAGAGTAGGGGGCGGCAATCAGCCCCAGCATTTT.

V and J are TRBV18 and TRBJ2-3; 16 nucleotides match TRBD2. CDR3 length: 17 residues. Germline CDR1 and CDR2: KGHSH and LQKENI. V shed 6 bases and J 5 bases; nucleotides not matched to a gene: 8. DNA of the CDR3: TGTGCCAGCTCTCCAGGGACTAGCGGGGGGGCCCAAGATACGCAGTATTTT. Residues: CASSPGTSGGAQDTQYF.

V usage is TRBV6-4 and J usage is TRBJ2-1; D is perhaps TRBD1 (5 bases). The CDR3 extends over 16 amino acids. V gave up 6 bases and J gave up 6 bases, with 21 bases separating them. Germline CDR1 MRHNA, CDR2 SNTAGT. The CDR3 coding sequence is TGTGCCAGCAGCCGTTCTCCCAGGGTATTAATCAATGAGCAGTTCTTC. Protein: CASSRSPRVLINEQFF.

The rearrangement uses TRBV6-5 and TRBJ2-7; 7 bases match TRBD1. CDR1 and CDR2 from the germline V gene are MNHEY and SVGAGI. The V and J ends lost 6 bases and 2 bases, in that order; junction bases with no gene match: 4. The CDR3 sequence is 13 residues long. CDR3 loop: CASRRDSTYEQYV. Here the CDR3 DNA reads TGTGCCAGCAGACGGGACAGTACCTACGAGCAGTACGTC.